This TCR beta chain was documented in a study of CD8+ T cells in alopecia areata. Extracted RNA was reverse transcribed into cDNA, the sequencing template. Libraries were prepared by immunoSEQ multiplex PCR; TCRdb keeps only in-frame clonotypes and omits some of them. The sample holds 140,000 to 150,000 clones; 62% are singletons and the top ten take about 38%. Germline V CDR1 and CDR2: SGDLS, YYNGEE. J was trimmed by 12 bases and V by 7 bases; bases with no gene match: 9. The CDR3 has 12 residues. This clone was counted only a few times. As yet, its antigen is unknown. General observations from the study: Lesional scalp, especially alopecia totalis/universalis, showed higher clonality than normal scalp.

The source of this sequence is a human donor in good health. V is TRBV9 and J is TRBJ2-4; 8 bases line up with TRBD2. Source material: CD8+ T cells sorted from blood. The CDR3 reads CASGAGDGNQYF. In DNA form, the CDR3 reads TGTGCCAGCGGAGCGGGAGATGGCAATCAGTACTTC.